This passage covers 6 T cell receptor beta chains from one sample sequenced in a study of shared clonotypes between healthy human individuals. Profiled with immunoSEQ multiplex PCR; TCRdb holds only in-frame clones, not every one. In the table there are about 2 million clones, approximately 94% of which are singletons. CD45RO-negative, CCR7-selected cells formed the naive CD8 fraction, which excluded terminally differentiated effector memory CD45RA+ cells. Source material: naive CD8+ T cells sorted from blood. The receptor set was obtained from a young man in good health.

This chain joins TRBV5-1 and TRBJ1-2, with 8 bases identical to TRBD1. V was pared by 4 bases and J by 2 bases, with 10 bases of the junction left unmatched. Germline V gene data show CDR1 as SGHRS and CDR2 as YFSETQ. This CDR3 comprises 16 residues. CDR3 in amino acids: CASSRAGTGENYGYTF. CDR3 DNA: TGCGCCAGCAGCCGGGCCGGGACAGGAGAAAACTATGGCTACACCTTC.

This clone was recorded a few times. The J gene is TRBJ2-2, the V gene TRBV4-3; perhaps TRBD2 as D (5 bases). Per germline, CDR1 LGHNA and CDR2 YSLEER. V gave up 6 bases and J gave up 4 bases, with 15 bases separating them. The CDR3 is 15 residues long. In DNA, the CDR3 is TGCGCCAGCAGGGTAGGAGCGGATGTCACCGGGGAGCTGTTTTTT. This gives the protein CASRVGADVTGELFF.

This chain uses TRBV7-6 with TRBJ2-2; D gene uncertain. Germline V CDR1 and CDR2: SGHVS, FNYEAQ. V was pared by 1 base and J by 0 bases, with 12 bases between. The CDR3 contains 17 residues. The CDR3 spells CASSLVAADANTGELFF. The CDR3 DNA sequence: TGTGCCAGCAGCTTAGTCGCGGCCGATGCGAACACCGGGGAGCTGTTTTTT.

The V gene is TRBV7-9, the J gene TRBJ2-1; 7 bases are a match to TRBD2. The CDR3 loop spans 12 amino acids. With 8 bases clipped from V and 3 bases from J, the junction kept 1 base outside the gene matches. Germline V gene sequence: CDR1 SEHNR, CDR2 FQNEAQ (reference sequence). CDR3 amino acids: CASRGGYNEQFF. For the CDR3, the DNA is TGTGCCAGCCGCGGGGGCTACAATGAGCAGTTCTTC. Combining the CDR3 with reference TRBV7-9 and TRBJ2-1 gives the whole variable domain DTGVSQNPRHKITKRGQNVTFRCDPISEHNRLYWYRQTLGQGPEFLTYFQNEAQLEKSRLLSDRFSAERPKGSFSTLEIQRTEQGDSAMYLCASRGGYNEQFFGPGTRLTVL.

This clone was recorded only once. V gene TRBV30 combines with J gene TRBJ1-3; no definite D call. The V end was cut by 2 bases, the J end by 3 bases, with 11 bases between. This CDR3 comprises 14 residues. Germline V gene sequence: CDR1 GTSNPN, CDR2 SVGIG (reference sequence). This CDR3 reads CAWSHGSDGNTIYF. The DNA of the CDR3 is TGTGCCTGGAGTCATGGGTCAGATGGAAACACCATATATTTT.

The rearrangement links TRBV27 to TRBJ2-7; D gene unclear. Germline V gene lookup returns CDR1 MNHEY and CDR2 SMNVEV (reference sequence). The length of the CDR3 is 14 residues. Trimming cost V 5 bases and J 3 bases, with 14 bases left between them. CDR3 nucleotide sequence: TGTGCCAGCAGTCTTTCCCGACATTTCTACGAGCAGTACTTC. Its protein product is CASSLSRHFYEQYF.